Below, 2 T cell receptor beta chains from the same sample are listed, as sequenced in a study of cytomegalovirus exposure and HLA in healthy donors (dated 2017 in TCRdb). Libraries came from the immunoSEQ multiplex PCR assay. A mixture of 60 forward primers for TCR Vbeta segments and 13 reverse primers for TCR Jbeta segments was used in the multiplex PCR. As stored in TCRdb, this immuneACCESS dataset retains in-frame rearrangements with V and J assigned. A fraction of the clones does not appear; measured against another copy, unresolved V genes explain less than half of the discrepancy, and the remainder lacks a known reason. For this sample there are about 160,000 clones; approximately 77% appear just once. The ten largest clones represent approximately 1.6% of the sample. Specimen: PBMCs. These receptors were obtained from a male donor in good health and CMV-seronegative.

This clone was seen more than once but under ten times. The chain has TRBV5-1 and TRBJ2-1, with D possibly TRBD2 on 6 matching bases. The V end lost 5 bases, the J end lost 15 bases, and 24 bases lay between the germline ends. The CDR3 totals 14 residues. In germline, CDR1 is SGHRS, CDR2 YFSETQ. CDR3 bases: TGCGCCAGCAGTGAACCCGGGACTCCAATGTCCCCGTTCTTC. As protein: CASSEPGTPMSPFF.

V and J are TRBV7-6 and TRBJ1-5; TRBD1 is a possible D gene (6 bases). Germline-derived CDR1 and CDR2 are SGHVS and FNYEAQ. Trimming removed 2 bases from V and 1 base from J, with 6 bases in between. This CDR3 region has 14 residues. In DNA form, the CDR3 reads TGTGCCAGCAGCTTAACAGGGAGCAATCAGCCCCAGCATTTT. Protein product: CASSLTGSNQPQHF. Full variable domain (outside the CDR3, taken from reference TRBV7-6 and TRBJ1-5): GAGVSQSPRYKVTKRGQDVALRCDPISGHVSLYWYRQALGQGPEFLTYFNYEAQQDKSGLPNDRFSAERPEGSISTLTIQRTEQRDSAMYRCASSLTGSNQPQHFGDGTRLSIL.